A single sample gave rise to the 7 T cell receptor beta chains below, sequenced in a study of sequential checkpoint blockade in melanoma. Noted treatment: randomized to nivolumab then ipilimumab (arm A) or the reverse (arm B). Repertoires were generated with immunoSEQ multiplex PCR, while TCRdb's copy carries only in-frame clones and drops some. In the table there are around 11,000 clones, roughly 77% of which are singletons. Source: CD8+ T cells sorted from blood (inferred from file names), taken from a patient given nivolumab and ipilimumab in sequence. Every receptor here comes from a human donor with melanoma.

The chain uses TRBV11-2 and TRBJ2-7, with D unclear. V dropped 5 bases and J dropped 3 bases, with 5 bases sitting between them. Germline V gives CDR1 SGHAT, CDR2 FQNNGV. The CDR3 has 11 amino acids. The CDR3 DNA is TGTGCCAGCAGCCCCGGCTACGAGCAGTACTTC. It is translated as CASSPGYEQYF.

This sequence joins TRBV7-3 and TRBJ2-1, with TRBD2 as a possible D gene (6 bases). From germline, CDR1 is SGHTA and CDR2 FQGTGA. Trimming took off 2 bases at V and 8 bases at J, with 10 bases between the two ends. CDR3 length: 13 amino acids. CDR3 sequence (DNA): TGTGCCAGCAGCTTAGGAGGGTACGATGAGCAGTTCTTC. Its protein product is CASSLGGYDEQFF.

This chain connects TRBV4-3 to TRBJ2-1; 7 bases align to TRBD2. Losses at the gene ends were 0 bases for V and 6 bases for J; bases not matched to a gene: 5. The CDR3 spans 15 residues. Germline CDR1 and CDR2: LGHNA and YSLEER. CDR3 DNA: TGCGCCAGCAGCCAAGATGAAGGGGAGGGCAATGAGCAGTTCTTC. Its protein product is CASSQDEGEGNEQFF.

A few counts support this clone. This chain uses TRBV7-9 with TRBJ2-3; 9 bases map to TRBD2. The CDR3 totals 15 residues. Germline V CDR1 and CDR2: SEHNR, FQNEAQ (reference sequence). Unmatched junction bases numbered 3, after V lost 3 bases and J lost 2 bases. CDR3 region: CASSFSGGLTDTQYF. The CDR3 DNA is TGTGCCAGCAGCTTTAGCGGGGGCCTCACAGATACGCAGTATTTT.

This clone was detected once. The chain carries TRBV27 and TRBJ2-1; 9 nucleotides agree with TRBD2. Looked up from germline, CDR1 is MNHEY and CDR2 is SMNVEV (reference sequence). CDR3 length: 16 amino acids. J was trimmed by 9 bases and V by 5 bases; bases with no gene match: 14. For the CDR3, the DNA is TGTGCCAGCAGTCTCCCGGGCGGGAGGGCTCGGAGTGAGCAGTTCTTC. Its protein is CASSLPGGRARSEQFF.

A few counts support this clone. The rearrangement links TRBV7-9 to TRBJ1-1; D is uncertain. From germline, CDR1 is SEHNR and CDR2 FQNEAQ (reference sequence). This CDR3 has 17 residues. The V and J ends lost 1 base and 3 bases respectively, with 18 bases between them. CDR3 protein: CASSLVGPEGDYTEAFF. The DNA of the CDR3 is TGTGCCAGCAGCTTAGTAGGACCCGAGGGAGACTACACTGAAGCTTTCTTT.

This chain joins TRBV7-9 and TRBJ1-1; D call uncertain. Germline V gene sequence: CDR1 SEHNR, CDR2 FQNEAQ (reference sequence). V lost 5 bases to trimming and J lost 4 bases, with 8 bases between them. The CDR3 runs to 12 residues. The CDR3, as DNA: TGTGCCAGCAGCGAATCGAGCACTGAAGCTTTCTTT. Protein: CASSESSTEAFF.